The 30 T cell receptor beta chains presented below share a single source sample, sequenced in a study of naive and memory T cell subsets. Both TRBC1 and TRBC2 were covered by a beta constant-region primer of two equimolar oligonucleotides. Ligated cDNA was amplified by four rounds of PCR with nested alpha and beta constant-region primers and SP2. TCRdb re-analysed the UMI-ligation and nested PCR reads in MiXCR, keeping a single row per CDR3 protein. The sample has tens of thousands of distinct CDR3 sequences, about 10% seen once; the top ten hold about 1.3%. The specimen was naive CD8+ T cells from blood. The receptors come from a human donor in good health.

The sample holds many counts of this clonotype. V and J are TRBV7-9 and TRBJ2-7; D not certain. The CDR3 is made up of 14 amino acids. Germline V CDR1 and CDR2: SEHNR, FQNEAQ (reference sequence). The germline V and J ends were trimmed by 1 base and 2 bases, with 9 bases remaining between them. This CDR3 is CASSLGVQAYEQYF. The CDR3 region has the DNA TGTGCCAGCAGCTTAGGAGTTCAAGCCTACGAGCAGTACTTC.

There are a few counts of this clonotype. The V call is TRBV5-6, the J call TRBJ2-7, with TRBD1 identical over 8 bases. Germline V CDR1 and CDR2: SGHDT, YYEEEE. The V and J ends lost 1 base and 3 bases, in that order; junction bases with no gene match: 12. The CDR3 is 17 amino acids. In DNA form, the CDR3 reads TGTGCCAGCAGCTTGTTTGCCTGGACAGGGAACCTCTACGAGCAGTACTTC. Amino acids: CASSLFAWTGNLYEQYF. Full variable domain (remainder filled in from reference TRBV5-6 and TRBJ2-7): DAGVTQSPTHLIKTRGQQVTLRCSPKSGHDTVSWYQQALGQGPQFIFQYYEEEERQRGNFPDRFSGHQFPNYSSELNVNALLLGDSALYLCASSLFAWTGNLYEQYFGPGTRLTVT.

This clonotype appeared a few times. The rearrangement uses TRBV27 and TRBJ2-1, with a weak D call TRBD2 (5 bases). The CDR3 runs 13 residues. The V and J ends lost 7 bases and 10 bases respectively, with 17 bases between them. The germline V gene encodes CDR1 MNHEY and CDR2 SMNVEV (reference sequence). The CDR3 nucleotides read TGTGCCAGCACCCACCGGGGTGGGTTAGAGCAGTTCTTC. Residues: CASTHRGGLEQFF.

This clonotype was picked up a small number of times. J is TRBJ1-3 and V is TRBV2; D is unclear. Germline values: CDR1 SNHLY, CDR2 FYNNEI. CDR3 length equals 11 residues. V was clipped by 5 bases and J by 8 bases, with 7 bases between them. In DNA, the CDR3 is TGTGCCAGCAGTCCCGGGGACACCATATATTTT. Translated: CASSPGDTIYF.

The CDR3 coding sequence is TGTGCCAGCAGCCCCCTCGGGAGCCCGGATGAAAAACTGTTTTTT. This sequence encodes CASSPLGSPDEKLFF. The V call is TRBV5-5, the J call TRBJ1-4; D is ambiguous. This CDR3 contains 15 residues. CDR1 is SGHKS and CDR2 is YYEKEE in the germline V gene (reference sequence). Trimming took 4 bases from V and 6 from J, leaving 16 bases between them.

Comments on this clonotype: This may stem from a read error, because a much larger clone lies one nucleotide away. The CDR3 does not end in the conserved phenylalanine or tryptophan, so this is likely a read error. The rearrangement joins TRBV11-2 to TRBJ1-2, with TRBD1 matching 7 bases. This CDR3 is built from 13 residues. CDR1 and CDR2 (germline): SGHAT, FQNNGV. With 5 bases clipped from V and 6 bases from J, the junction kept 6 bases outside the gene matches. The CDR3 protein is CASSLGQSDGYTS. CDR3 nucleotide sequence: TGTGCCAGCAGCCTGGGACAGTCTGATGGCTACACCTCC.

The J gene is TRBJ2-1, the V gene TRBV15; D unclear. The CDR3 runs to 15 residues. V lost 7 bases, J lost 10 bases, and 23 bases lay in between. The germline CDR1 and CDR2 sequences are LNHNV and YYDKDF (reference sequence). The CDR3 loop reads CATTQYPPTVVEQFF. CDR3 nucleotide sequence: TGTGCCACCACCCAATACCCCCCTACTGTCGTCGAGCAGTTCTTC.

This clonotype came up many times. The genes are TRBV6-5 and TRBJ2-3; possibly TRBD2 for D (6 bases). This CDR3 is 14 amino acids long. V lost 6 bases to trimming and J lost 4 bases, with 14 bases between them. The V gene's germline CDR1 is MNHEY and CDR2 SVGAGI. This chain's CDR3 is CASRTAGTPDTQYF. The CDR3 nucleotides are TGTGCCAGCAGAACCGCTGGGACTCCAGATACGCAGTATTTT.

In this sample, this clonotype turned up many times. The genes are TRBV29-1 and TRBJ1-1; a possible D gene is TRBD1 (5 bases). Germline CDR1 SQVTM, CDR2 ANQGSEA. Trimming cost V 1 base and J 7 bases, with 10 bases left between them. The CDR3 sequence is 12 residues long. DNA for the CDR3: TGCAGCGTTGAAGCCGGGACCCATGAAGCTTTCTTT. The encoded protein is CSVEAGTHEAFF.

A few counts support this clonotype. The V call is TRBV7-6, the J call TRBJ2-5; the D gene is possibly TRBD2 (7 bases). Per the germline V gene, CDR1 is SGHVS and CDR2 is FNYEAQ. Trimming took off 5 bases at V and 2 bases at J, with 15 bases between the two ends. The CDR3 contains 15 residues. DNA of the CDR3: TGTGCCAGCAGCCTCGGGGGAGGGGGTCAAGAGACCCAGTACTTC. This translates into CASSLGGGGQETQYF.

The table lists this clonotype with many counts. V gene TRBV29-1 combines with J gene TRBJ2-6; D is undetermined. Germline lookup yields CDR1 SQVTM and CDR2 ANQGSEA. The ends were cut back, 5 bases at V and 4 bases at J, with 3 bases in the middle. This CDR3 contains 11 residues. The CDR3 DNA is TGCAGCGTTCCGGGGGCCAACGTCCTGACTTTC. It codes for CSVPGANVLTF.

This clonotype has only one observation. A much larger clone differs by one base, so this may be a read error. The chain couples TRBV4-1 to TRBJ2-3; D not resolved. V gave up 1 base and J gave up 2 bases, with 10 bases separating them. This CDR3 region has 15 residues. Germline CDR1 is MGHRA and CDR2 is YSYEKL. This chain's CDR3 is CASSQGVSNTDTQYF. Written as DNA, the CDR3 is TGCGCCAGCAGCCAAGGGGTTAGTAACACAGATACGCAGTATTTT.

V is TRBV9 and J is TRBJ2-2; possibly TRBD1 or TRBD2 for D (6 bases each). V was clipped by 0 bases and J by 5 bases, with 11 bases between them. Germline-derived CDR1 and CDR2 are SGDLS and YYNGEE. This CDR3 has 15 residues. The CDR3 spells CASSVGGARTGELFF. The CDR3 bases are TGTGCCAGCAGCGTAGGGGGGGCGCGGACCGGGGAGCTGTTTTTT.

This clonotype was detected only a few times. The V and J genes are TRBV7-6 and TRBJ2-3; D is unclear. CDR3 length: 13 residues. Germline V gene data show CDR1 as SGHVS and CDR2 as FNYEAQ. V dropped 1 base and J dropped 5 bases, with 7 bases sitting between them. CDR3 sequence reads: CASSLGLLDTQYF. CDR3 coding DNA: TGTGCCAGCAGCTTAGGGCTCTTAGATACGCAGTATTTT.

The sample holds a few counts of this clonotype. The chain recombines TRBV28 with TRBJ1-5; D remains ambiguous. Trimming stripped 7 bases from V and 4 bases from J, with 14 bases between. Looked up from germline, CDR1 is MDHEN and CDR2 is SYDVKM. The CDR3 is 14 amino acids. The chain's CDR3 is CASTDPDSNQPQHF. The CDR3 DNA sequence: TGTGCCAGCACCGACCCTGATTCTAATCAGCCCCAGCATTTT. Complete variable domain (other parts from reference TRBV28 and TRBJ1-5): DVKVTQSSRYLVKRTGEKVFLECVQDMDHENMFWYRQDPGLGLRLIYFSYDVKMKEKGDIPEGYSVSREKKERFSLILESASTNQTSMYLCASTDPDSNQPQHFGDGTRLSIL.

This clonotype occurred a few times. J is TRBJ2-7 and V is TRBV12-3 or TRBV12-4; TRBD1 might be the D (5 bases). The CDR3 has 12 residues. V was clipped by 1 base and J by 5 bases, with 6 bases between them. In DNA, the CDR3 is TGTGCCAGCAGTTTAGGGACAAACGAGCAGTACTTC. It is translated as CASSLGTNEQYF.

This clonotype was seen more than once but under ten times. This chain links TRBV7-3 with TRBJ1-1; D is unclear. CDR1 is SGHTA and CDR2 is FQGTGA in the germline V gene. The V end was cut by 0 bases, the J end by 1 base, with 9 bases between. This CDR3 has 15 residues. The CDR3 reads CASSLTGGRNTEAFF. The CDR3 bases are TGTGCCAGCAGCTTAACGGGAGGGAGGAACACTGAAGCTTTCTTT.

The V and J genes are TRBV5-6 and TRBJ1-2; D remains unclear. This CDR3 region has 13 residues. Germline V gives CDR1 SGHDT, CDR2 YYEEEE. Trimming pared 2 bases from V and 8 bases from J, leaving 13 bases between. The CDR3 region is CASSLGGNRGYTF. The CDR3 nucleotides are TGTGCCAGCAGCTTAGGCGGGAACAGAGGCTACACCTTC.

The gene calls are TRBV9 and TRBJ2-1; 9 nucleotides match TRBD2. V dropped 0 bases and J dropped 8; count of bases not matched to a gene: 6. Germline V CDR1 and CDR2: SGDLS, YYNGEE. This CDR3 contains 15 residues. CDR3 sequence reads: CASSVASGIKDEQFF. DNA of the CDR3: TGTGCCAGCAGCGTAGCTAGCGGGATAAAGGATGAGCAGTTCTTC. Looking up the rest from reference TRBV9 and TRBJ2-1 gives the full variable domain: DSGVTQTPKHLITATGQRVTLRCSPRSGDLSVYWYQQSLDQGLQFLIQYYNGEERAKGNILERFSAQQFPDLHSELNLSSLELGDSALYFCASSVASGIKDEQFFGPGTRLTVL.

The CDR3 loop reads CASSVEGSDYGYTF. The CDR3 nucleotides are TGTGCCAGCAGCGTAGAGGGGAGCGACTATGGCTACACCTTC. The J gene is TRBJ1-2, the V gene TRBV9; possible D gene TRBD1, 5 bases. Trimming left V 0 bases short and J 3 bases short, with 9 bases between. CDR3 length equals 14 residues. CDR1 and CDR2 (germline): SGDLS, YYNGEE.

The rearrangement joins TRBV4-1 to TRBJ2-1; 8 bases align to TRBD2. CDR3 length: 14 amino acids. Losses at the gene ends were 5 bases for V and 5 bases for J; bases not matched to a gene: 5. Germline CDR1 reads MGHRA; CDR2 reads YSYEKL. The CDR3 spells CASSYSGANNEQFF. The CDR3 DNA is TGCGCCAGCAGCTATAGCGGGGCAAACAATGAGCAGTTCTTC.

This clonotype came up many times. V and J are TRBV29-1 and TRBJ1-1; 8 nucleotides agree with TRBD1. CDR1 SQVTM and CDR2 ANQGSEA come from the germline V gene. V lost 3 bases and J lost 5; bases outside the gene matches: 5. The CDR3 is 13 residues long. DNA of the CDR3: TGCAGCGTTGATTCAGGGGGCGGTACTGAAGCTTTCTTT. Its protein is CSVDSGGGTEAFF.

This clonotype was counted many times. CDR3 DNA: TGTGCCAGCAGCGGGCCGGCCCAGCATTTT. Translating it yields CASSGPAQHF. The rearrangement uses TRBV6-2 or TRBV6-3 and TRBJ1-5; D uncertain. The CDR3 runs 10 residues. CDR1 MNHEY and CDR2 SVGEGT come from the germline V gene. Trimming took off 6 bases at V and 11 bases at J, with 8 bases between the two ends.

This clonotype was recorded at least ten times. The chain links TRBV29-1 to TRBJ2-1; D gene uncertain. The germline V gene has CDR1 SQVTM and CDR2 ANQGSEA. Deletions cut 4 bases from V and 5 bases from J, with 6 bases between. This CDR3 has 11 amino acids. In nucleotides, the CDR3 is TGCAGCGTTGGAAGGGACAATGAGCAGTTCTTC. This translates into CSVGRDNEQFF.

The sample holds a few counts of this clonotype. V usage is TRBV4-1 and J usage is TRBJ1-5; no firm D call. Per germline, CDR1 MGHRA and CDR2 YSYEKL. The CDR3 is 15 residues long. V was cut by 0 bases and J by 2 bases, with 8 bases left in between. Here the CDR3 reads CASSQDTGGNQPQHF. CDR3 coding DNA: TGCGCCAGCAGCCAAGATACCGGGGGCAATCAGCCCCAGCATTTT.

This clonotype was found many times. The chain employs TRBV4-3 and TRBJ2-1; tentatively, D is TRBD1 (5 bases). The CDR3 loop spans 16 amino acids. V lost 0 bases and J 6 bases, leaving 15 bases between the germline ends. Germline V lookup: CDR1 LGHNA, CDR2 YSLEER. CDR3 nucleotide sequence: TGCGCCAGCAGCCAAGATGGGGCCGGTCACGGCAATGAGCAGTTCTTC. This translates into CASSQDGAGHGNEQFF.

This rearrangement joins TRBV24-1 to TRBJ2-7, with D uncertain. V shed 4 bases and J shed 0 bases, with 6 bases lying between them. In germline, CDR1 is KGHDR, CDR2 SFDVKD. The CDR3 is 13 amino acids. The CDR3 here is CATSDRLSYEQYF. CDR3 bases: TGTGCCACCAGTGACAGGCTCTCCTACGAGCAGTACTTC.

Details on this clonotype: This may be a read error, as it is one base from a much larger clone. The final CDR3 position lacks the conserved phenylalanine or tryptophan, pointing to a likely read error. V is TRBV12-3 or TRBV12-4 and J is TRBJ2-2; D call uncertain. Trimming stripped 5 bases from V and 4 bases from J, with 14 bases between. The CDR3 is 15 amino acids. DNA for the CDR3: TGTGCCAGCAGTCCTTTATTGAAGGGCACCGGGGAGCTGTTTCTT. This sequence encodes CASSPLLKGTGELFL.

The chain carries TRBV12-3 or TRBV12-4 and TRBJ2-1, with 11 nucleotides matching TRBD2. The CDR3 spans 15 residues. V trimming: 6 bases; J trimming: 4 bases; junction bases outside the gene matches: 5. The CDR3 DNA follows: TGTGCCAGCAGCATAGCGGGAGGGCCTTACAATGAGCAGTTCTTC. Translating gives CASSIAGGPYNEQFF.

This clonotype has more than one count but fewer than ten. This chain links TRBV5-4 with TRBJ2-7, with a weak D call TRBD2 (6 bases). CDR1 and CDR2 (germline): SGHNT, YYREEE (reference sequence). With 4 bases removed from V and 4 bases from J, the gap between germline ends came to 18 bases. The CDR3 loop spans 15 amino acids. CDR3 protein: CASSPFSGSGYEQYF. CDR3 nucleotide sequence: TGTGCCAGCAGCCCCTTTAGCGGTTCTGGGTACGAGCAGTACTTC.